The present TCR beta chain was sequenced within a study of beta chain features in type 1 diabetes. This CDR3 is 15 amino acids long. CDR1 is SGDLS and CDR2 is YYNGEE in the germline V gene. The junction had 10 bases not matched to a gene; V was cut back by 3 bases and J by 6 bases. Expressed TCRB transcripts were sequenced because the isolated RNA had all been reverse transcribed beforehand. Profiled with immunoSEQ multiplex PCR; TCRdb holds only in-frame clones, not every one. Of a few hundred thousand clones in the sample, 30% were seen once. The source of this sequence is a man aged 18 to 35 in good health. The genes are TRBV9 and TRBJ1-2; 8 bases are a match to TRBD1. The source material was naive CD4+ T cells from blood. The DNA for the CDR3 is TGTGCCAGCAGCGCCCGGGCAGGGGGCTTAGATGGCTACACCTTC. Amino acid sequence: CASSARAGGLDGYTF. The variable domain in full, completed from reference TRBV9 and TRBJ1-2, reads DSGVTQTPKHLITATGQRVTLRCSPRSGDLSVYWYQQSLDQGLQFLIQYYNGEERAKGNILERFSAQQFPDLHSELNLSSLELGDSALYFCASSARAGGLDGYTFGSGTRLTVV.